The TCR beta chain described here comes from a study of cytomegalovirus exposure and HLA in healthy donors. Regarding the study as a whole: A list of approximately 160 TCR beta chains associated with cytomegalovirus was given.

This clone occurred once. Its antigen is not known. V shed 11 bases and J shed 4 bases, with 18 bases lying between them. CDR3 size: 13 residues. Germline CDR1 and CDR2: SNHLY and FYNNEI. It was with 60 Vbeta and 13 Jbeta primers that the PCR ran. Profiled with immunoSEQ multiplex PCR; TCRdb holds only in-frame clones, not every one. The sample records about 160,000 clones, roughly 85% being singletons. The sample taken for sequencing was PBMCs. The receptor was derived from a woman aged 30 to 39 in good health and CMV-seronegative. The chain uses TRBV2 and TRBJ2-7; TRBD1 might be the D (6 bases). The CDR3 bases are TGTGCCGGGAAGAAGGGGACACCTTACGAGCAGTACTTC. Translation gives CAGKKGTPYEQYF.